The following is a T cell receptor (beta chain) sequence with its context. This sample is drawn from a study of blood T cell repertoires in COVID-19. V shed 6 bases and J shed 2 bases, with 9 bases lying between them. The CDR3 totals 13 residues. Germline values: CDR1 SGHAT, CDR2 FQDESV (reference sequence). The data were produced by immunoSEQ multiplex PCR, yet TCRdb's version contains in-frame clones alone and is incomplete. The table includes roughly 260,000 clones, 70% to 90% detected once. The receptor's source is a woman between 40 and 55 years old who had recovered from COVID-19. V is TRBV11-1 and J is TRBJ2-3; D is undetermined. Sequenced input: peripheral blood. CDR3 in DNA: TGTGCCAGCAGATCAGGATTCACAGATACGCAGTATTTT. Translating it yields CASRSGFTDTQYF. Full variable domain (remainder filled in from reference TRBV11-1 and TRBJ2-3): EAEVAQSPRYKITEKSQAVAFWCDPISGHATLYWYRQILGQGPELLVQFQDESVVDDSQLPKDRFSAERLKGVDSTLKIQPAELGDSAMYLCASRSGFTDTQYFGPGTRLTVL.